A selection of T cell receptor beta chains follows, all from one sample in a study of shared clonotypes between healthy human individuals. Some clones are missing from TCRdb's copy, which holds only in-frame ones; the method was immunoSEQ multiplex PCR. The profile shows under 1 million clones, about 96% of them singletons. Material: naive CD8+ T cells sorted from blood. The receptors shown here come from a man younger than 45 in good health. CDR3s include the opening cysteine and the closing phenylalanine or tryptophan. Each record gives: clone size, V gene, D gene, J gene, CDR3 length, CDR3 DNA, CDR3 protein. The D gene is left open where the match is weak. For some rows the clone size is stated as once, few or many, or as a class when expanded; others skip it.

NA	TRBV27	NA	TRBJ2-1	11	TGTGCCAGCAGTTCAGCATCTGAGCAGTTCTTC	CASSSASEQFF
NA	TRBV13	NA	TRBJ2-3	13	TGTGCCAGCAGCTTCGGACGGACAGATACGCAGTATTTT	CASSFGRTDTQYF
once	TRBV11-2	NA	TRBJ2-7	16	TGTGCCAGCAGCTTAGACGCCGGGAGTCTAAATTACGAGCAGTACTTC	CASSLDAGSLNYEQYF
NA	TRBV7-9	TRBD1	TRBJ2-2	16	TGTGCCAGCAGCTCACAGGGACAGTCGAACACCGGGGAGCTGTTTTTT	CASSSQGQSNTGELFF
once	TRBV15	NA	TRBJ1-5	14	TGTGCCACCAGTACGTTAAGCGGCAATCAGCCCCAGCATTTT	CATSTLSGNQPQHF
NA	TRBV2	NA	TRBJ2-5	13	TGTGCCAGCAGTCCCCTTGGGAGTAAAACCCAGTACTTC	CASSPLGSKTQYF
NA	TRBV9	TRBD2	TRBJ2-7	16	TGTGCCAGCAGCGTAGGACGGGAGGCGTTCTCCTACGAGCAGTACTTC	CASSVGREAFSYEQYF
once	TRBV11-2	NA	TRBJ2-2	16	TGTGCCAGCACCGAGAAACCAAAAGGGGCTACCGGGGAGCTGTTTTTT	CASTEKPKGATGELFF
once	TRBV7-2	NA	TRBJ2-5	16	TGTGCCAGCAGCTACCTCTGGGCCAGGGGACAAGAGACCCAGTACTTC	CASSYLWARGQETQYF
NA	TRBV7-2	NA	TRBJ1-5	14	TGTGCCAGCAGCTTAGGGGACAGCAATCAGCCCCAGCATTTT	CASSLGDSNQPQHF
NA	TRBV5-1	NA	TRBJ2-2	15	TGCGCCAGCAGCTTGAGTACCGCGAACACCGGGGAGCTGTTTTTT	CASSLSTANTGELFF
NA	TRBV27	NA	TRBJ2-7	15	TGTGCCAGCAGTTTATGGTCCGATCGAGGGGCCGAGCAGTACTTC	CASSLWSDRGAEQYF
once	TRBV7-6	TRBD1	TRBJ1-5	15	TGTGCCAGCAGCCGAGACAGGGGTGTCCATCAGCCCCAGCATTTT	CASSRDRGVHQPQHF
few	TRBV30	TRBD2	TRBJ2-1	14	TGTGCCTGGAGTGGATTAGCGGGAATCAATGAGCAGTTCTTC	CAWSGLAGINEQFF
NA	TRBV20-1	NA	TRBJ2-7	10	TGCAGTGTAGGATCCTACGAGCAGTACTTC	CSVGSYEQYF
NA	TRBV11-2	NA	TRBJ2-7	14	TGTGCCAGCAGCTTCCCTACAGCTCACTACGAGCAGTACTTC	CASSFPTAHYEQYF
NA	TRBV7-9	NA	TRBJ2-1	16	TGTGCCAGCAGCTTAGCGCGGGACAGATACTACAATGAGCAGTTCTTC	CASSLARDRYYNEQFF
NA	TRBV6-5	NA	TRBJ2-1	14	TGTGCCAGCAGGTCTACTAGTAGAGTTGATGAGCAGTTCTTC	CASRSTSRVDEQFF
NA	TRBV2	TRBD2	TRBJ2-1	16	TGTGCCAGCAGTGAAGCGTGGACTAGTGGGGACAATGAGCAGTTCTTC	CASSEAWTSGDNEQFF
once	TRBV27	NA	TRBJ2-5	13	TGTGCCAGCAGTTTAGACCCGGACGCCATCCAGTACTTC	CASSLDPDAIQYF
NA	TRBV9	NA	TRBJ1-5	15	TGTGCCAGCAGCGTAGACGGGGATGGGGATCAGCCCCAGCATTTT	CASSVDGDGDQPQHF
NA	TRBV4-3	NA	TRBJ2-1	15	TGCGCCAGCAGCCAAGATACGGGCAGGGGCGATGAGCAGTTCTTC	CASSQDTGRGDEQFF
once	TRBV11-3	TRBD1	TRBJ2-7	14	TGTGCCAGCAGCTCAGGGGACAGTCCCTACGAGCAGTACTTC	CASSSGDSPYEQYF
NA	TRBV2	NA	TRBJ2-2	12	TGTGCCAGCTCAGGGAACACCGGGGAGCTGTTTTTT	CASSGNTGELFF
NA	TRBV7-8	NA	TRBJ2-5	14	TGTGCCAGCAGCCCGATTGCGGAGCAAGAGACCCAGTACTTC	CASSPIAEQETQYF
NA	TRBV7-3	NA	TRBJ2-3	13	TGTGCCAGCAGCTTAGTCGTCCCTGATACGCAGTATTTT	CASSLVVPDTQYF
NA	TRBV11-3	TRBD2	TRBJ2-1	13	TGTGCCAGCAGCTCTGAGGGAGCGGGACAGCAGTTCTTC	CASSSEGAGQQFF
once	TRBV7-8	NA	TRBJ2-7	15	TGTGCCAGCAGCTTAGCTCGGGCAGGGGTCTACGAGCAGTACTTC	CASSLARAGVYEQYF
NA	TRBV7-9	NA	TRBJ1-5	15	TGTGCCAGCAGCTTAGTTGCAGGGAACAATCAGCCCCAGCATTTT	CASSLVAGNNQPQHF
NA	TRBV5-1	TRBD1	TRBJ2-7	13	TGCGCCAGTAAACAGGGGGCGCTGGACGAGCAGTACTTC	CASKQGALDEQYF
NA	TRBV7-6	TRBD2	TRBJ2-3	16	TGTGCCAGCACCCCTAGGGCGGGAGAAAGGACAGATACGCAGTATTTT	CASTPRAGERTDTQYF
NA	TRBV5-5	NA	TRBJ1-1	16	TGTGCCAGCAGCTTGGGCGGGGGTAGGGGAGGCACTGAAGCTTTCTTT	CASSLGGGRGGTEAFF
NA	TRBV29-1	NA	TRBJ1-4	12	TGCAGCGTTGGGCGGACAGATGAAAAACTGTTTTTT	CSVGRTDEKLFF
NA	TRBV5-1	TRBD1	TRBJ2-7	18	TGCGCCAGCAGCAGTGCCGGGACAGGGGGAACCTCCTCCTACGAGCAGTACTTC	CASSSAGTGGTSSYEQYF
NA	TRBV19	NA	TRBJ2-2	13	TGTGCCAGTAGTATCTCGGGGAGGGGGGAGCTGTTTTTT	CASSISGRGELFF
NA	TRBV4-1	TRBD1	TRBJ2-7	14	TGCGCCAGCAGCCAATGGACAGGGGGCTACGAGCAGTACTTC	CASSQWTGGYEQYF
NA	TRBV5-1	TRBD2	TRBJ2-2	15	TGCGCCAGCAGCTGGACTAGCGGGGGCACCGGGGAGCTGTTTTTT	CASSWTSGGTGELFF
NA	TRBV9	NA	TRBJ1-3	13	TGTGCCAGCAGCCCGCCAGATGGAAACACCATATATTTT	CASSPPDGNTIYF
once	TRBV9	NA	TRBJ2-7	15	TGTGCCAGCAGCCACTCGGGCGGGGGCGTATACGAGCAGTACTTC	CASSHSGGGVYEQYF
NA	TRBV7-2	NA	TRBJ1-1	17	TGTGCCAGCAGCTCACCGGGGTGGATTGGTCTGAACACTGAAGCTTTCTTT	CASSSPGWIGLNTEAFF
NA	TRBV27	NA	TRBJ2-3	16	TGTGCCAGCAGCCCCCCCCGGGCGGTAAGCACAGATACGCAGTATTTT	CASSPPRAVSTDTQYF
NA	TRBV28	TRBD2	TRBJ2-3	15	TGTGCCAGCAGTCTGACTAGCGGGAGCACAGATACGCAGTATTTT	CASSLTSGSTDTQYF
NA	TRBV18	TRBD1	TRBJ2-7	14	TGTGCCAGCTCGGCGGGACAGGGGGCCTACGAGCAGTACTTC	CASSAGQGAYEQYF
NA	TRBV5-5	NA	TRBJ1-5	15	TGTGCCAGCAGCTTGCAGAGCACTAGCAATCAGCCCCAGCATTTT	CASSLQSTSNQPQHF